These T cell receptor beta chains were read from a single sample in a study of PD-1 blockade in classical Hodgkin lymphoma. The table came from immunoSEQ multiplex PCR; TCRdb's copy has only in-frame clones and leaves some out. The sample shows tens of thousands of clones, approximately 90% of them seen only once. The specimen was peripheral blood mononuclear cells (PBMCs), collected before the fourth cycle of nivolumab. These receptors were obtained from a human donor with classical Hodgkin lymphoma. Each CDR3 is given with its conserved first and last residue. The order of the fields is D gene, V gene, clone size, J gene, CDR3 protein, CDR3 DNA. D genes are given only for firm matches. Clone size is shown for a subset of rows, as once, few, many or a class of expanded clone.

NA	TRBV6-5	NA	TRBJ1-4	CASSSPDSPTNEKLFF	TGTGCCAGCAGTTCGCCCGACAGCCCAACTAATGAAAAACTGTTTTTT
TRBD2	TRBV14	NA	TRBJ2-2	CASSQEGRLAGVANTGELFF	TGTGCCAGCAGCCAAGAGGGGCGGCTAGCGGGGGTAGCGAACACCGGGGAGCTGTTTTTT
NA	TRBV11-3	once	TRBJ2-6	CASSLGGSGANVLTF	TGTGCCAGCAGCTTGGGGGGCTCTGGGGCCAACGTCCTGACTTTC
TRBD1	TRBV14	NA	TRBJ1-3	CASSTRDRGTGNTIYF	TGTGCCAGCAGCACTAGGGACAGGGGAACTGGAAACACCATATATTTT
NA	TRBV7-3	NA	TRBJ2-2	CASSLKTGELFF	TGTGCCAGCAGCTTAAAGACCGGGGAGCTGTTTTTT
NA	TRBV5-5	NA	TRBJ2-2	CASSFLLGRTGELFF	TGTGCCAGCAGCTTTCTATTGGGTCGAACCGGGGAGCTGTTTTTT
TRBD2	TRBV19	NA	TRBJ2-1	CASTASGAGEQFF	TGTGCCAGTACGGCTAGCGGGGCTGGTGAGCAGTTCTTC
NA	TRBV6-6	NA	TRBJ1-2	CASSYRFSTSGASTF	TGTGCCAGCAGTTACCGGTTTTCCACGTCGGGGGCCAGCACCTTC
NA	TRBV30	NA	TRBJ1-3	CAWDPGSWGSDTIYF	TGTGCCTGGGACCCAGGATCGTGGGGTTCAGACACCATATATTTT
NA	TRBV6-5	NA	TRBJ2-7	CASSYSRGGGEQYF	TGTGCCAGCAGTTACTCGAGAGGGGGTGGCGAGCAGTACTTC
TRBD1	TRBV6-5	NA	TRBJ2-7	CASSSGTGISYEQYF	TGTGCCAGCAGTTCCGGGACAGGGATCTCCTACGAGCAGTACTTC
NA	TRBV5-4	NA	TRBJ2-7	CASSQEEGLSSSYEQYF	TGTGCCAGCAGCCAGGAGGAGGGACTTTCCTCTTCCTACGAGCAGTACTTC
NA	TRBV19	NA	TRBJ1-2	CASSALLGAAYGYTF	TGTGCCAGTAGTGCCCTCCTAGGGGCAGCCTATGGCTACACCTTC
TRBD1	TRBV6-1	NA	TRBJ1-2	CASKIMGQGAVGYTF	TGTGCCAGCAAAATAATGGGACAGGGGGCCGTTGGCTACACCTTC
TRBD1	TRBV6-5	NA	TRBJ1-5	CASSGVQGWQAQHF	TGTGCCAGCAGTGGAGTACAGGGGTGGCAGGCCCAGCATTTT
NA	TRBV5-6	NA	TRBJ2-7	CASNQRTYEQYF	TGTGCCAGCAACCAGAGGACTTACGAGCAGTACTTC
NA	TRBV21-1	NA	TRBJ2-5	CASSKYTVQETQYF	TGTGCCAGCAGCAAATATACGGTACAAGAGACCCAGTACTTC